This T cell receptor (beta chain) is drawn from a study of T cells in Graves' hyperthyroidism and ophthalmopathy. Across the whole study: It was at initial diagnosis, before any treatment, that peripheral blood was collected.

The source material, RNA transcripts, was used to amplify TCR beta CDR3 regions. Primed by the HTBI set, a first-round RT-PCR was run on the TCR CDR3. TCRdb fed the multiplex PCR reads into MiXCR, producing one record per CDR3 protein. The sample includes 600,000 to 700,000 distinct CDR3 sequences, 14% to 15% seen only once; the top ten take around 4%. Disease duration was under 3 months in the ophthalmopathy patients, who also had a Clinical Activity Score of at least 3 and a NOSPECS grade of at least 4. This clonotype was observed many times. Trimming removed 6 bases at V and 1 base at J, with 9 bases between. The CDR3 is 13 residues long.

The material sequenced was blood. This sequence originates from a woman between 40 and 55 years old with Graves' ophthalmopathy. The chain couples TRBV12-3 or TRBV12-4 to TRBJ2-5; the D is unclear. The CDR3 here is CASSSPPQETQYF. The CDR3 region has the DNA TGTGCCAGCAGCTCCCCCCCCCAAGAGACCCAGTACTTC.